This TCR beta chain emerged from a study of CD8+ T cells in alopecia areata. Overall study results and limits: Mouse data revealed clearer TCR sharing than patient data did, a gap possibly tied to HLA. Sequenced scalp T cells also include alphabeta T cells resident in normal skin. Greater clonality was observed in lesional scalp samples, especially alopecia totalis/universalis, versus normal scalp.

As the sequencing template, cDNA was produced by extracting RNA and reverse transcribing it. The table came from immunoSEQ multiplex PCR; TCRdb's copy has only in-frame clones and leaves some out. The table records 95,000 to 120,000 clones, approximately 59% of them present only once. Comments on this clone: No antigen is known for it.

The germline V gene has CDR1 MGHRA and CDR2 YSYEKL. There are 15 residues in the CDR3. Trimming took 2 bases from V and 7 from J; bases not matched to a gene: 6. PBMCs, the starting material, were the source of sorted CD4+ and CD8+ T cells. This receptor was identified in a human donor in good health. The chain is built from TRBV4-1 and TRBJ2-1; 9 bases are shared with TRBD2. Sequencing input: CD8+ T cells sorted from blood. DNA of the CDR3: TGCGCCAGCAGCCAAAGGGCGGGGGGGTCAAATGAGCAGTTCTTC. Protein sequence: CASSQRAGGSNEQFF.